These 2 T cell receptor beta chains originate from one sample sequenced in a study of blood T cell repertoires in COVID-19. TCRdb's copy holds only in-frame clones and misses some; the assay was immunoSEQ multiplex PCR. The repertoire holds some 240,000 clones, roughly 90% seen once, with roughly 2% in the top ten. The sample comprised peripheral blood. All receptors come from a woman aged 55-69 years with COVID-19, enrolled during active disease.

CDR3 in amino acids: CASSHAQASVQPQHF. CDR3 DNA sequence: TGTGCCAGCAGCCACGCGCAGGCCTCCGTGCAGCCCCAGCATTTT. The rearrangement uses TRBV16 and TRBJ1-5; D remains unclear. V gave up 3 bases and J gave up 7 bases, with 16 bases separating them. The CDR3 covers 15 residues. The germline CDR1 and CDR2 sequences are KGHSY and FQNENV. The full variable domain, in which reference TRBV16 and TRBJ1-5 provide the parts outside the CDR3, is GEEVAQTPKHLVRGEGQKAKLYCAPIKGHSYVFWYQQVLKNEFKFLISFQNENVFDETGMPKERFSAKCLPNSPCSLEIQATKLEDSAVYFCASSHAQASVQPQHFGDGTRLSIL.

The chain recombines TRBV7-9 with TRBJ1-1; 7 positions agree with TRBD1. The CDR3 has 14 residues. The germline V gene has CDR1 SEHNR and CDR2 FQNEAQ (reference sequence). With 4 bases clipped from V and 4 bases from J, the junction kept 6 bases outside the gene matches. CDR3 in amino acids: CASSSNAGGTEAFF. The CDR3 DNA sequence: TGTGCCAGCAGCTCGAACGCAGGGGGCACTGAAGCTTTCTTT. Combining the CDR3 with reference TRBV7-9 and TRBJ1-1 gives the whole variable domain DTGVSQNPRHKITKRGQNVTFRCDPISEHNRLYWYRQTLGQGPEFLTYFQNEAQLEKSRLLSDRFSAERPKGSFSTLEIQRTEQGDSAMYLCASSSNAGGTEAFFGQGTRLTVV.